The 22 T cell receptor beta chains presented below share a single source sample, sequenced in a study of blood T cell repertoires in COVID-19. Assay: immunoSEQ multiplex PCR; the TCRdb copy retains only in-frame clones and omits some. Found here are 170,000 or so clones, around nine tenths of them singletons; the top ten hold 0.5% to 0.55%. Sequenced input: peripheral blood. The receptors shown here come from a man aged 50 to 59 with acute or convalescent COVID-19.

This clone was seen more than once but under ten times. The chain joins TRBV28 to TRBJ2-7, with D perhaps TRBD1 (5 bases). This CDR3 contains 18 residues. CDR1 MDHEN and CDR2 SYDVKM come from the germline V gene. V was trimmed by 5 bases and J by 6 bases, leaving 29 bases between them. The CDR3 region has the DNA TGTGCCAGCAGTAAATCCAGGTCCCTCGGGTCAGGGTCTTCCGAGCAGTACTTC. Protein product: CASSKSRSLGSGSSEQYF. The full variable domain, with the rest looked up from reference TRBV28 and TRBJ2-7, is DVKVTQSSRYLVKRTGEKVFLECVQDMDHENMFWYRQDPGLGLRLIYFSYDVKMKEKGDIPEGYSVSREKKERFSLILESASTNQTSMYLCASSKSRSLGSGSSEQYFGPGTRLTVT.

The V call is TRBV5-6, the J call TRBJ2-3, with 10 positions matching TRBD1. J lost 4 bases, V lost 4 bases, and 6 bases had no gene match. The CDR3 runs 15 residues. The germline V gene encodes CDR1 SGHDT and CDR2 YYEEEE. The DNA for the CDR3 is TGTGCCAGCAGCGGACGGGACAGGGGCCCAGATACGCAGTATTTT. Protein: CASSGRDRGPDTQYF.

The J gene is TRBJ1-5, the V gene TRBV7-8; the D is unclear. The CDR3 covers 16 residues. CDR1 and CDR2 (germline): SGHVS, FQNEAQ. The V and J ends lost 2 bases and 0 bases respectively, with 11 bases between them. CDR3 region: CASSLRGQNSNQPQHF. The DNA for the CDR3 is TGTGCCAGCAGCTTACGAGGGCAAAATAGCAATCAGCCCCAGCATTTT.

V is TRBV18 and J is TRBJ2-1, with a tentative D call TRBD1 (6 bases). Trimming cost V 5 bases and J 4 bases, with 15 bases left between them. The germline V gene encodes CDR1 KGHSH and CDR2 LQKENI. This CDR3 is 15 amino acids long. This CDR3 is CASSMRLQGYNEQFF. The CDR3 DNA is TGTGCCAGCTCAATGAGGCTTCAGGGGTACAATGAGCAGTTCTTC. The whole variable domain, remainder taken from reference TRBV18 and TRBJ2-1, is NAGVMQNPRHLVRRRGQEARLRCSPMKGHSHVYWYRQLPEEGLKFMVYLQKENIIDESGMPKERFSAEFPKEGPSILRIQQVVRGDSAAYFCASSMRLQGYNEQFFGPGTRLTVL.

V is TRBV9 and J is TRBJ2-2; 7 nucleotides match TRBD2. Unmatched junction bases numbered 5, after V lost 3 bases and J lost 6 bases. The CDR3 contains 14 residues. CDR1 and CDR2 from the germline V gene are SGDLS and YYNGEE. In DNA, the CDR3 is TGTGCCAGCAGCGGGGAAGCGGGACCCGGGGAGCTGTTTTTT. It yields the protein CASSGEAGPGELFF.

This clone was detected once. The rearrangement links TRBV4-2 to TRBJ2-5; D gene ambiguous. This CDR3 has 12 residues. Germline V lookup: CDR1 LGHNA, CDR2 YNFKEQ. V was shortened by 5 bases and J by 5 bases, with 9 bases between the two germline ends. The CDR3 sequence is CASSFQAETQYF. In DNA form, the CDR3 reads TGTGCCAGCAGCTTTCAAGCGGAGACCCAGTACTTC.

The chain links TRBV27 to TRBJ2-3; D is perhaps TRBD1 (5 bases). V shed 5 bases and J shed 4 bases, with 16 bases lying between them. Germline CDR1 MNHEY, CDR2 SMNVEV (reference sequence). The CDR3 is 15 amino acids. This CDR3 is CASSTRPGPPDTQYF. The CDR3 DNA sequence: TGTGCCAGCAGTACCCGACCAGGGCCCCCAGATACGCAGTATTTT.

This sequence joins TRBV5-1 and TRBJ2-1, with D tentatively TRBD2 (6 bases). Deletions cut 0 bases from V and 0 bases from J, with 13 bases between. The CDR3 length is 17 residues. The germline CDR1 and CDR2 sequences are SGHRS and YFSETQ. As DNA, the CDR3 is TGCGCCAGCAGCTTGGTTGGCGGGGCGAGCTCCTACAATGAGCAGTTCTTC. It encodes CASSLVGGASSYNEQFF.

V gene TRBV15 combines with J gene TRBJ2-1; TRBD2 agrees at 7 bases. The CDR3 runs 15 residues. Germline CDR1 LNHNV, CDR2 YYDKDF (reference sequence). With V trimmed by 0 bases and J by 3 bases, 2 bases remained unmatched. The CDR3 DNA follows: TGTGCCACCAGCAGAGACGGCGGGAGCTACAATGAGCAGTTCTTC. Translated: CATSRDGGSYNEQFF.

The chain combines TRBV5-5 with TRBJ1-5; no firm D call. The CDR3 contains 14 residues. Germline V gene sequence: CDR1 SGHKS, CDR2 YYEKEE (reference sequence). V lost 4 bases and J 4 bases, leaving 12 bases between the germline ends. CDR3 protein: CASSLRSINQPQHF. As DNA, the CDR3 is TGTGCCAGCAGCCTGAGGTCAATAAATCAGCCCCAGCATTTT.

Note on this clone: At one of its ends the junction is not consistent with the germline gene, which may arise from a read error. V usage is TRBV24-1 and J usage is TRBJ2-3; the D gene is possibly TRBD2 (6 bases). Germline assignment: CDR1 KGHDR and CDR2 SFDVKD. The CDR3 covers 15 residues. The CDR3 coding sequence is TGTGCCGCCAGTCGACTAGAATTTGGGACAGATACGCAGTATTTT. Its translation is CAASRLEFGTDTQYF.

The DNA for the CDR3 is TGCGCCAGCAGTTCATCCCCCCAATTGGGGGCAGAAAAACTGTTTTTT. Amino acids: CASSSSPQLGAEKLFF. The rearrangement links TRBV5-1 to TRBJ1-4, with D tentatively TRBD1 (6 bases). This CDR3 region has 16 residues. The germline CDR1 and CDR2 sequences are SGHRS and YFSETQ. V dropped 5 bases and J dropped 8 bases, with 22 bases sitting between them. Based on the CDR3 plus reference TRBV5-1 and TRBJ1-4, the full variable domain is KAGVTQTPRYLIKTRGQQVTLSCSPISGHRSVSWYQQTPGQGLQFLFEYFSETQRNKGNFPGRFSGRQFSNSRSEMNVSTLELGDSALYLCASSSSPQLGAEKLFFGSGTQLSVL.

The chain has TRBV30 and TRBJ1-1, with no clear D. V was cut by 1 base and J by 6 bases, with 18 bases left in between. This CDR3 is 15 amino acids long. Germline V lookup: CDR1 GTSNPN, CDR2 SVGIG (reference sequence). In DNA form, the CDR3 reads TGTGCCTGGAGTGGTTTGGAGGCTGGAGGCCCTGAAGCTTTCTTT. Encoded protein: CAWSGLEAGGPEAFF.

The rearrangement links TRBV27 to TRBJ1-5, with D perhaps matching TRBD1 (5 bases). This CDR3 is built from 15 residues. Trimming left V 8 bases short and J 5 bases short, with 19 bases between. CDR1 is MNHEY and CDR2 is SMNVEV in the germline V gene (reference sequence). CDR3 in amino acids: CASPCGREGHQPQHF. The CDR3, as DNA: TGTGCCAGCCCGTGCGGTAGGGAGGGGCATCAGCCCCAGCATTTT.

The chain employs TRBV6-1 and TRBJ1-2; 9 nucleotides line up with TRBD1. V was clipped by 2 bases and J by 4 bases; unmatched bases: 8. The CDR3 has 16 amino acids. Germline V CDR1 and CDR2: MNHNS, SASEGT. The CDR3: CASSESGQGTSYGYTF. Here the CDR3 DNA reads TGTGCCAGCAGTGAATCCGGACAGGGGACCTCCTATGGCTACACCTTC.

The genes are TRBV6-5 and TRBJ1-6; no firm D call. Trimming took 5 bases from V and 6 from J, leaving 8 bases between them. The germline V gene has CDR1 MNHEY and CDR2 SVGAGI. This CDR3 contains 13 residues. Written as DNA, the CDR3 is TGTGCCAGCAGTAGCGGACCTAATTCACCCCTCCACTTT. This sequence encodes CASSSGPNSPLHF.

The chain uses TRBV11-2 and TRBJ2-5; 9 nucleotides agree with TRBD1. V was clipped by 1 base and J by 5 bases; unmatched bases: 11. The CDR3 is 17 amino acids. The germline gives CDR1 SGHAT, CDR2 FQNNGV. CDR3: CASSLGSGQGRVETQYF. In nucleotides, the CDR3 is TGTGCCAGCAGCTTAGGTTCGGGACAGGGACGTGTGGAGACCCAGTACTTC.

The CDR3 bases are TGTGCCAGCAACAGGGACTCTGGGGCCAACGTCCTGACTTTC. Translated: CASNRDSGANVLTF. This chain uses TRBV9 with TRBJ2-6, with D possibly being TRBD1 (6 bases). The germline CDR1 and CDR2 sequences are SGDLS and YYNGEE. Trimming left V 6 bases short and J 0 bases short, with 7 bases between. CDR3 length: 14 residues.

This rearrangement joins TRBV2 to TRBJ1-5; 9 nucleotides agree with TRBD1. Germline assignment: CDR1 SNHLY and CDR2 FYNNEI. This CDR3 has 18 residues. V shed 6 bases and J 0 bases; nucleotides not matched to a gene: 12. CDR3 loop: CASRTGTGSGYSNQPQHF. CDR3 nucleotide sequence: TGTGCCAGCAGGACCGGGACAGGGTCTGGATATAGCAATCAGCCCCAGCATTTT.

V usage is TRBV19 and J usage is TRBJ1-4; a possible D gene is TRBD1 (5 bases). The CDR3 sequence is 17 residues long. Germline CDR1 and CDR2: LNHDA and SQIVND (reference sequence). V shed 5 bases and J shed 0 bases, with 16 bases lying between them. The CDR3 region has the DNA TGTGCCAGTAGTTCAGCCCTGACAGCCACAACTAATGAAAAACTGTTTTTT. It codes for CASSSALTATTNEKLFF.

This clone was recorded only once. V is TRBV14 and J is TRBJ1-4; weak D call: TRBD1 (5 bases). The CDR3 totals 15 residues. Trimming shortened V by 3 bases and J by 4 bases, and 12 bases separated the two germline ends. Germline CDR1 reads SGHDN; CDR2 reads FVKESK. The chain's CDR3 is CASSQPGLFNEKLFF. The CDR3 nucleotides read TGTGCCAGCAGCCAGCCGGGACTGTTTAATGAAAAACTGTTTTTT.

The V gene is TRBV7-8, the J gene TRBJ2-2, with a weak D call TRBD2 (7 bases). V lost 0 bases, J lost 7 bases, and 18 bases lay in between. The CDR3 is 17 residues long. Per germline, CDR1 SGHVS and CDR2 FQNEAQ. CDR3 nucleotides: TGTGCCAGCAGCTTAGCGCTTAGGGGGGGCGCAGGCGGGGAGCTGTTTTTT. It is translated as CASSLALRGGAGGELFF.